One sample yielded the 3 T cell receptor beta chains listed below, sequenced in a study of blood T cells in healthy people across ages. The use of a sample-barcoded 5' primer and a J-beta primer mix characterized a second PCR of 7 to 11 cycles. One entry per CDR3 protein results from TCRdb running MiXCR on the 5' RACE reads. The repertoire holds approximately 600,000 distinct CDR3 sequences, with around 54% as singletons. The sequenced material came from blood. The receptors derive from a man aged 60-69 years in good health.

This clonotype was found a few times. The rearrangement joins TRBV25-1 to TRBJ2-1; D ambiguous. Germline V CDR1 and CDR2: MGHDK, SYGVNS. Trimming cost V 7 bases and J 7 bases, with 8 bases left between them. The length of the CDR3 is 11 residues. The CDR3 nucleotides are TGTGCCAGCATGGTTGGGAATGAGCAGTTCTTC. As protein: CASMVGNEQFF.

V gene TRBV5-1 combines with J gene TRBJ1-1; D might be TRBD1 (5 bases). The CDR3 runs to 14 residues. CDR1 SGHRS and CDR2 YFSETQ come from the germline V gene. Trimming left V 1 base short and J 2 bases short, with 9 bases between. The CDR3 DNA follows: TGCGCCAGCAGCTTGTGGGGGTTTAACACTGAAGCTTTCTTT. Translated, it gives CASSLWGFNTEAFF.

This clonotype appeared a single time. The rearrangement joins TRBV4-1 to TRBJ2-3, with TRBD1 as a possible D gene (7 bases). Germline CDR1 MGHRA, CDR2 YSYEKL. V was clipped by 0 bases and J by 0 bases, with 10 bases between them. The CDR3 is 16 residues long. The CDR3 DNA is TGCGCCAGCAGCCAAGATCAGGGGGGAAGCACAGATACGCAGTATTTT. As protein: CASSQDQGGSTDTQYF.